A selection of T cell receptor beta chains follows, all from one sample in a study of blood T cell repertoires in COVID-19. Using immunoSEQ multiplex PCR, the repertoire was profiled, and TCRdb retains in-frame clones only, with some absent. The sample includes some 390,000 clones, 89% of them seen just once. The material sequenced was peripheral blood. The receptors come from a woman in her 40s with COVID-19, enrolled during active disease. Each CDR3 is given with its conserved first and last residue. The order of the fields is clone size, V gene, J gene, D gene, CDR3 length, CDR3 DNA, CDR3 protein. The D gene is left open where the match is weak. Clone size is shown for a subset of rows, as once, few, many or a class of expanded clone.

NA	TRBV7-2	TRBJ1-2	TRBD1	15	TGTGCCAGCAGCTTAACCAACAGGGGGCCTTGGGGCTACACCTTC	CASSLTNRGPWGYTF
NA	TRBV4-3	TRBJ1-1	NA	14	TGCGCCAGCAGCCACCTCGGGTCCCCGAAAGAAGCTTTCTTT	CASSHLGSPKEAFF
NA	TRBV9	TRBJ2-6	TRBD1	19	TGTGCCAGCAGCGTAGGACAGGGGGGAACGGCGGCTGGGGCCAACGTCCTGACTTTC	CASSVGQGGTAAGANVLTF
NA	TRBV7-2	TRBJ2-2	TRBD2	19	TGTGCCAGCAGCTTAAAATTAGCGGGGGGCGCTTCGAACACCGGGGAGCTGTTTTTT	CASSLKLAGGASNTGELFF
NA	TRBV28	TRBJ1-5	TRBD1	16	TGTGCCAGCAGCCCTAGACAGGGAAGAAGCAATCAGCCCCAGCATTTT	CASSPRQGRSNQPQHF
NA	TRBV9	TRBJ1-3	NA	15	TGTGCCAGCAGCGTAACCCAGGGTTCCGGAAACACCATATATTTT	CASSVTQGSGNTIYF
NA	TRBV11-2	TRBJ1-4	NA	15	TGTGCCAGCAGCCTTGGGACTGCTTTTAATGAAAAACTGTTTTTT	CASSLGTAFNEKLFF
NA	TRBV7-9	TRBJ1-2	NA	12	TGTGCCAGCAGCAAAACCGGGGATAGCTACACCTTC	CASSKTGDSYTF
NA	TRBV19	TRBJ2-1	TRBD2	14	TGTGCCAGTAGTATGGGGGGGACCTACAATGAGCAGTTCTTC	CASSMGGTYNEQFF
NA	TRBV18	TRBJ1-5	NA	14	TGTGCCAGCTCACCACTTGGCAGCAATCAGCCCCAGCATTTT	CASSPLGSNQPQHF
NA	TRBV6-5	TRBJ1-1	NA	15	TGTGCCAGCAGTCCCGGTTGGCGGTTGAACACTGAAGCTTTCTTT	CASSPGWRLNTEAFF
NA	TRBV5-1	TRBJ2-7	NA	14	TGCGCCAGCAGCGTAACAAGGGAGGTATACGAGCAGTACTTC	CASSVTREVYEQYF
NA	TRBV7-9	TRBJ1-5	NA	15	TGTGCCAGCAGCTTAACTGGGGGCAGGGAACCGCCCCAGCATTTT	CASSLTGGREPPQHF
NA	TRBV27	TRBJ2-2	TRBD2	15	TGTGCCAGCAGTTTACGGGGGGGCTACACCGGGGAGCTGTTTTTT	CASSLRGGYTGELFF
NA	TRBV9	TRBJ1-4	TRBD1	17	TGTGCCAGCAGCCCCCAGACAGGGGGCTTCACTAATGAAAAACTGTTTTTT	CASSPQTGGFTNEKLFF
NA	TRBV18	TRBJ1-4	TRBD1	18	TGTGCCAGCTCACCACTAAGACAGGGTCCAACAACTAATGAAAAACTGTTTTTT	CASSPLRQGPTTNEKLFF
NA	TRBV3-1/TRBV3-2	TRBJ1-1	NA	17	TGTGCCAGCAGCCAGAAGGTGGGGACTAACCTAAACACTGAAGCTTTCTTT	CASSQKVGTNLNTEAFF
few	TRBV5-1	TRBJ2-1	TRBD1	14	TGCGCCAGCAGCGTCCGGGACAGGGAGAATGAGCAGTTCTTC	CASSVRDRENEQFF
NA	TRBV9	TRBJ1-5	NA	16	TGTGCCAGCAGCGCAACCTCGGACAGTCCGCATCAGCCCCAGCATTTT	CASSATSDSPHQPQHF
NA	TRBV6-4	TRBJ2-3	TRBD1	14	TGTGCCAGCTCTACAGGGGCCCAGGGAGATACGCAGTATTTT	CASSTGAQGDTQYF
NA	TRBV25-1	TRBJ2-7	TRBD1	15	TGTGCCAGCAGTGAACCTGGGACAGGGTCCTACGAGCAGTACTTC	CASSEPGTGSYEQYF
NA	TRBV6-5	TRBJ1-2	TRBD1	13	TGTGCCAGCAGTTACTCCGGGGACAGGGGGGACACCTTC	CASSYSGDRGDTF
NA	TRBV5-1	TRBJ1-2	TRBD1	13	TGCGCCAGCAGCCACGGACAGGGGCATGGCTACACCTTC	CASSHGQGHGYTF
NA	TRBV18	TRBJ1-1	TRBD1	14	TGTGCCAGCGCCAATTGGACAGGATACACTGAAGCTTTCTTT	CASANWTGYTEAFF
NA	TRBV5-1	TRBJ2-7	TRBD1	17	TGCGCCAGCACCAAAGGAGCCATCCGGGACAGGTCCTACGAGCAGTACTTC	CASTKGAIRDRSYEQYF
NA	TRBV20-1	TRBJ2-5	NA	11	TGCACCCCGGGAGTGGGGGAGACCCAGTACTTC	CTPGVGETQYF
NA	TRBV12-3/TRBV12-4	TRBJ2-1	NA	13	TGTGCCAGCAGTTTGAATGGACTCGCTGAGCAGTTCTTC	CASSLNGLAEQFF
once	TRBV7-2	TRBJ2-4	TRBD1	15	TGTGCCAGCAGCTATTATAGGACAGGGAAAAACATTCAGTACTTC	CASSYYRTGKNIQYF
once	TRBV6-5	TRBJ1-5	TRBD1	15	TGTGCCAGCAGTCCGGACAGGGGCTATAATCAGCCCCAGCATTTT	CASSPDRGYNQPQHF
NA	TRBV9	TRBJ2-7	TRBD2	15	TGTGCCAGCAGCCCCGTGGGAGCGGGAGAGTACGAGCAGTACTTC	CASSPVGAGEYEQYF
NA	TRBV3-1/TRBV3-2	TRBJ1-4	NA	14	TGTGCCAGCAGCCAAGATACGGGGGACGAAAAACTGTTTTTT	CASSQDTGDEKLFF
once	TRBV19	TRBJ2-1	TRBD2	13	TGTGCCAGTAGCGGGAGGGGGGGGGATGAGCAGTTCTTC	CASSGRGGDEQFF
NA	TRBV30	TRBJ1-1	TRBD1	14	TGTGCCTGGAGTGACAGGGGGCCCGGCACTGAAGCTTTCTTT	CAWSDRGPGTEAFF
NA	TRBV5-1	TRBJ1-2	NA	15	TGCGCCAGCAGCTTGTTCTTAGGGGCTAACTATGGCTACACCTTC	CASSLFLGANYGYTF
NA	TRBV14	TRBJ1-6	NA	16	TGTGCCAGCAGCCGAAAGGGGGGGTCCTATAATTCACCCCTCCACTTT	CASSRKGGSYNSPLHF
NA	TRBV6-1	TRBJ2-2	TRBD1	17	TGTGCCAGCAGTGAACAGGGGTGGACAGGGAAGACCGGGGAGCTGTTTTTT	CASSEQGWTGKTGELFF
NA	TRBV6-6	TRBJ2-7	NA	12	TGTGCCAGCAGCCCAGGGGGGAATAAGCAGTACTTC	CASSPGGNKQYF
NA	TRBV30	TRBJ1-5	NA	15	TGTGCCTGGAGAGCTCGGTCCTTCGGGGATCAGCCCCAGCATTTT	CAWRARSFGDQPQHF
NA	TRBV7-3	TRBJ2-1	NA	12	TGTGCCAGCAGCTTAACCTCCGATGAGCAGTTCTTC	CASSLTSDEQFF
NA	TRBV12-3/TRBV12-4	TRBJ2-3	NA	12	TGTGCCTGTTCGGGAGGCACAGATACGCAGTATTTT	CACSGGTDTQYF
NA	TRBV2	TRBJ1-4	TRBD1	13	TGTGCCGGGACAGGATCCCGAAATGAAAAACTGTTTTTT	CAGTGSRNEKLFF
NA	TRBV5-4	TRBJ2-3	TRBD2	14	TGTGCCAGCAGCTCGGGACTAGTGGCAGATACGCAGTATTTT	CASSSGLVADTQYF